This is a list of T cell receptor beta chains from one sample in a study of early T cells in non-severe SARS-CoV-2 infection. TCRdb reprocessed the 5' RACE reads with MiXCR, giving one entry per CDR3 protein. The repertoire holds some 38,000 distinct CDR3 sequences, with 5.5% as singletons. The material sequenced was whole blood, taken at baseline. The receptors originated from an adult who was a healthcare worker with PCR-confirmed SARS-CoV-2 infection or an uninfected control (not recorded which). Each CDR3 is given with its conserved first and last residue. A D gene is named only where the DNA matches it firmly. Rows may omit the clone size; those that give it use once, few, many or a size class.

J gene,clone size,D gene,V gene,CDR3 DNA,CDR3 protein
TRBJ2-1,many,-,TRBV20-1,TGCAGTGCTAGAGGCCTCCACCCCGGGTGGACCTCCTACAATGAGCAGTTCTTC,CSARGLHPGWTSYNEQFF
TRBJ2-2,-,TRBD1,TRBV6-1,TGTGCCAGCAGGGGACAGGGAGGCACCGGGGAGCTGTTTTTT,CASRGQGGTGELFF
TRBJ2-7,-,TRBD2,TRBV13,TGTGCCAGCAGCACAGGGACTAGCGGGACCTACGAGCAGTACTTC,CASSTGTSGTYEQYF
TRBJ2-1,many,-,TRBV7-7,TGTGCCAGCAGCTCAATTAGTAGCAATGAGCAGTTCTTC,CASSSISSNEQFF
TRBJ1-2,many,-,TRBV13,TGTGCCAGCAGCCCCTCCGTTGGAGATGGCTACACCTTC,CASSPSVGDGYTF
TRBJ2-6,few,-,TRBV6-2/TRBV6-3,TGTGCCAGCAGCCGAGAACAGGGAGCTGGGGCCAACGTCCTGACTTTC,CASSREQGAGANVLTF
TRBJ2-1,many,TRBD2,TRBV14,TGTGCCAGCAGCTCTTTGGCTAGCGGGAGCCGCAATGAGCAGTTCTTC,CASSSLASGSRNEQFF
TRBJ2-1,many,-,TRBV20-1,TGCAGTGCTAGAGCTCGGGGGGCGCGGTCTTACAATGAGCAGTTCTTC,CSARARGARSYNEQFF
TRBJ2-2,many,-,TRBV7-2,TGTGCCAGCAGCTTAACGGACCCCGGGGAGCTGTTTTTT,CASSLTDPGELFF
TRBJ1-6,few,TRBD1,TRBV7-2,TGTGCCAGCAGCCAAACAGGGGTTAATTCACCCCTCCACTTT,CASSQTGVNSPLHF
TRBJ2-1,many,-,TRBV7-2,TGTGCCAGCAGCTTAGGTCTTACAGGAGGGAGTGAGCAGTTCTTC,CASSLGLTGGSEQFF
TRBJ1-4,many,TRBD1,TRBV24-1,TGTGCCACCAGCCATGGACAGGGGGGATCAACTAATGAAAAACTGTTTTTT,CATSHGQGGSTNEKLFF
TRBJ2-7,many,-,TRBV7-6,TGTGCCAGCAGCTTAGCGCTAGGGGGGCCGGTCGAGCAGTACTTC,CASSLALGGPVEQYF
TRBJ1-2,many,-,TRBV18,TGTGCCAGCTCACCACCCGGACAGCAGAGAGGCTACACCTTC,CASSPPGQQRGYTF
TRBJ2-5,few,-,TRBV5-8,TGTGCCAGCAGCCCTGGGACGGGCAAGTACCAAGAGACCCAGTACTTC,CASSPGTGKYQETQYF
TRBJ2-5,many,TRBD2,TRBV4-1,TGCGCCAGCAGCCAGTGGCGGGGGGAGACCCAGTACTTC,CASSQWRGETQYF
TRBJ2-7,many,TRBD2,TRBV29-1,TGCAGCGTCGAAGCGGGGGTCGGCTCCTACGAGCAGTACTTC,CSVEAGVGSYEQYF